The present TCR beta chain was sequenced within a study of OX40 agonist ivuxolimab in advanced cancers. Overall study results and limits: Dose levels from 0.1 to 3.0 mg/kg saw CD4+ and CD8+ blood T cells expand clonally by week 6.

Profiling relied on immunoSEQ multiplex PCR, and the TCRdb table lists in-frame clones only, not all of them. The sample shows 16,000 or so clones, approximately 86% of them seen only once. CDR1 and CDR2 (germline): MNHNY, SVGAGI (reference sequence). The CDR3 is made up of 14 amino acids. Trimming removed 2 bases from V and 4 bases from J, with 9 bases in between. To note about this clone: As yet, its antigen is unknown.

This sequence originates from an adult with an advanced solid tumor such as melanoma, head and neck, liver or kidney cancer. This chain links TRBV6-6 with TRBJ1-5; D perhaps matches TRBD1 (5 bases). Sample: CD4+ or CD8+ T cells sorted from blood, taken in a trial of the OX40 agonist ivuxolimab. CDR3 sequence reads: CASSYEQVNQPQHF. DNA for the CDR3: TGTGCCAGCAGTTACGAACAGGTAAATCAGCCCCAGCATTTT.